The 11 T cell receptor beta chains below were found in one sample sequenced in a study of CD8 T cells in ankylosing spondylitis. Regarding the study as a whole: A TCR beta motif of roughly eight highly homologous variants appeared characteristic of ankylosing spondylitis blood.

In TCRdb, the 5' RACE reads were re-called with MiXCR into one record per CDR3 protein. The sample comprises a few hundred thousand distinct CDR3 sequences, roughly 13% of which are singletons, and 6.8% rests with the top ten. What these receptors recognize is not known. The sequenced sample consisted of blood, either unsorted or a sorted T cell fraction (not recorded which). The source of these receptors is a male donor with ankylosing spondylitis.

Ten or more counts support this clonotype. V and J are TRBV10-3 and TRBJ2-1; no clear D gene. Per germline, CDR1 ENHRY and CDR2 SYGVKD. The ends were cut back, 3 bases at V and 7 bases at J, with 31 bases in the middle. The CDR3 has 20 amino acids. The CDR3 is CAISEDLTEMAEAARNEQFF. As DNA, the CDR3 is TGTGCCATCAGTGAAGATTTAACGGAGATGGCGGAAGCCGCTCGTAATGAGCAGTTCTTC.

The chain combines TRBV20-1 with TRBJ2-1, with 10 bases lining up with TRBD2. After removal of 5 bases from V and 3 bases from J, the junction contained 4 bases not matched to a gene. The length of the CDR3 is 14 residues. Germline CDR1 reads DFQATT; CDR2 reads SNEGSKA (reference sequence). CDR3 loop: CSASGTSDYNEQFF. DNA of the CDR3: TGCAGTGCTTCTGGGACTAGCGACTACAATGAGCAGTTCTTC.

Concerning this clonotype: Compared with germline, one end of the junction differs, possibly owing to a read error. The chain links TRBV29-1 to TRBJ1-2; no clear D. The V gene's germline CDR1 is SQVTM and CDR2 ANQGSEA. The CDR3 runs to 12 residues. The CDR3 reads CSVEDTSRGYTF. CDR3 in DNA: TGCAGCGTCGAAGACACCTCAAGGGGCTACACCTTC.

This clonotype was counted many times. The chain uses TRBV20-1 and TRBJ2-5; 7 nucleotides match TRBD1. This CDR3 spans 14 amino acids. Per the germline V gene, CDR1 is DFQATT and CDR2 is SNEGSKA (reference sequence). V dropped 0 bases and J dropped 3; count of bases not matched to a gene: 4. CDR3 DNA: TGCAGTGCTAGAGAACCTACAGGGGAAGAGACCCAGTACTTC. Its protein is CSAREPTGEETQYF.

In its sample, this clonotype was seen a few times. The rearrangement links TRBV2 to TRBJ2-7; 8 bases agree with TRBD1. Per the germline V gene, CDR1 is SNHLY and CDR2 is FYNNEI. The CDR3 consists of 15 residues. The V segment lost 7 bases and the J segment 3 bases; nucleotides outside the gene matches: 11. The CDR3 DNA sequence: TGTGCCAGCAACGCCCGGACAGGGAGTAGCTACGAGCAGTACTTC. Encoded protein: CASNARTGSSYEQYF. Full variable domain (missing parts from reference TRBV2 and TRBJ2-7): EPEVTQTPSHQVTQMGQEVILRCVPISNHLYFYWYRQILGQKVEFLVSFYNNEISEKSEIFDDQFSVERPDGSNFTLKIRSTKLEDSAMYFCASNARTGSSYEQYFGPGTRLTVT.

This chain uses TRBV18 with TRBJ2-3, with D uncertain. The ends were cut back, 4 bases at V and 3 bases at J, with 11 bases in the middle. The CDR3 spans 14 residues. The germline V gene has CDR1 KGHSH and CDR2 LQKENI. The CDR3 is CASSRTAPTDTQYF. The CDR3 DNA is TGTGCCAGCTCACGGACGGCACCGACAGATACGCAGTATTTT.

The rearrangement uses TRBV20-1 and TRBJ1-5; D call uncertain. V was trimmed by 3 bases and J by 2 bases, leaving 17 bases between them. The CDR3 runs 16 residues. CDR1 is DFQATT, CDR2 SNEGSKA, per germline (reference sequence). The CDR3: CSASRGSLTGNQPQHF. CDR3 nucleotide sequence: TGCAGTGCTAGTAGAGGGTCCCTGACTGGCAATCAGCCCCAGCATTTT.

This clonotype was seen ten or more times. The CDR3 DNA is TGTGCCAGCAGCCAATCGAGGGCGGAGCAGTTCTTC. Its protein product is CASSQSRAEQFF. The chain has TRBV3-1 and TRBJ2-1, with D perhaps TRBD2 (5 bases). Per the germline V gene, CDR1 is LGHDT and CDR2 is YNNKEL (reference sequence). This CDR3 spans 12 amino acids. Trimming stripped 2 bases from V and 10 bases from J, with 9 bases between.

The chain recombines TRBV5-1 with TRBJ1-6; weak D call: TRBD1 (5 bases). V was pared by 4 bases and J by 9 bases, with 17 bases between. The CDR3 consists of 15 residues. CDR1 and CDR2 (germline): SGHRS, YFSETQ. The CDR3 protein is CASSTTVLGGSPLHF. Written as DNA, the CDR3 is TGCGCCAGCAGCACGACCGTGCTGGGGGGTTCACCCCTCCACTTT.

This clonotype was observed many times. This CDR3 is CASSLVAGGVYSPLHF. Here the CDR3 DNA reads TGTGCCAGCAGCTTAGTGGCAGGGGGAGTCTATTCACCCCTCCACTTT. This chain uses TRBV7-2 with TRBJ1-6; 7 positions agree with TRBD1. The CDR3 is 16 residues long. CDR1 is SGHTA and CDR2 is FQGNSA in the germline V gene. V gave up 1 base and J gave up 8 bases; unmatched junction bases: 8.

The CDR3 bases are TGCGCCAGCAGCGCCACAGGGGACGGTGAGACCCAGTACTTC. It is translated as CASSATGDGETQYF. The genes are TRBV5-1 and TRBJ2-5; 7 nucleotides agree with TRBD1. Germline CDR1 is SGHRS and CDR2 is YFSETQ. This CDR3 comprises 14 residues. V lost 4 bases to trimming and J lost 5 bases; unmatched junction nucleotides: 8. The entire variable domain, with the rest obtained from reference TRBV5-1 and TRBJ2-5, is as follows: KAGVTQTPRYLIKTRGQQVTLSCSPISGHRSVSWYQQTPGQGLQFLFEYFSETQRNKGNFPGRFSGRQFSNSRSEMNVSTLELGDSALYLCASSATGDGETQYFGPGTRLLVL.